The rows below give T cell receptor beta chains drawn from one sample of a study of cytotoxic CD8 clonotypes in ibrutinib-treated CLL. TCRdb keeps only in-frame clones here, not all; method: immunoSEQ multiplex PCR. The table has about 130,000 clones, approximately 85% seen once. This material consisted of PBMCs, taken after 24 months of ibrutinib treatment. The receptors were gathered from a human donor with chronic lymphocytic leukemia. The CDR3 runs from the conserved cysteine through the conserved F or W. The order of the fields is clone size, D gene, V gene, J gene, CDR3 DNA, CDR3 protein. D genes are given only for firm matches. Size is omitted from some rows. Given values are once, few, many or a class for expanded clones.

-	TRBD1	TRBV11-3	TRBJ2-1	TGTGCCAGCAGCTTAGACAGGGGGTCCTACAATGAGCAGTTCTTC	CASSLDRGSYNEQFF
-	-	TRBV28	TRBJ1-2	TGTGCCAGCAGATACGGAGGAGGGGATCGTGGCTACACCTTC	CASRYGGGDRGYTF
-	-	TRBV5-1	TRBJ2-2	TGCGCCAGCAGCGGGCATGGGCTAGCCGGGGAGCTGTTTTTT	CASSGHGLAGELFF
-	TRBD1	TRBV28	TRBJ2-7	TGTGCCAGTGGAGATCTGGGACAGGGATACGAGCAGTACTTC	CASGDLGQGYEQYF
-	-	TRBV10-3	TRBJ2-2	TGTGCCATCAGTGATGGACTCGGAAACACCGGGGAGCTGTTTTTT	CAISDGLGNTGELFF
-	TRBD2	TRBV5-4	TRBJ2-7	TGTGCCAGCAGCCAGGGACTAGCGGGAGGATTCTACGAGCAGTACTTC	CASSQGLAGGFYEQYF
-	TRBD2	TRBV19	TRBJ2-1	TGTGCCAGTAGTCTAACTAGCGGGGGAGGTGTTGAGCAGTTCTTC	CASSLTSGGGVEQFF
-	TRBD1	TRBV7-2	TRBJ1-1	TGTGCCAGCAGCATTCAACGGACAGGTGTCGTCCTTGAAGCTTTCTTT	CASSIQRTGVVLEAFF
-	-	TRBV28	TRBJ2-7	TGTGCCAGCAGCCCTCCCGACGGCTATAGCTCCTACGAGCAGTACTTC	CASSPPDGYSSYEQYF
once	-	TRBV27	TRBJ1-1	TGTGCCAGCATTAAATCGGTGGGCTCGGGGAGTCGGACTGAAGCTTTCTTT	CASIKSVGSGSRTEAFF
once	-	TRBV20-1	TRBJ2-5	TGCAGTGCGGGGGGGCCAGAGACCCAGTACTTC	CSAGGPETQYF
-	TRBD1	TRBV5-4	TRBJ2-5	TGTGCCAGCAGCTCGGACAGGGCGGAGACCCAGTACTTC	CASSSDRAETQYF
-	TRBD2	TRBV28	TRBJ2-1	TGTGCCAGCAGTCTACTAGCGGGAGTATCGGATGAGCAGTTCTTC	CASSLLAGVSDEQFF
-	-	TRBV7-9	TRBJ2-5	TGTGCCAGCAGCACCACCTCGGGACAAACCAAAGAGACCCAGTACTTC	CASSTTSGQTKETQYF
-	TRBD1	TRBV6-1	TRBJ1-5	TGTGCCAGCAGTGCAGACAGGGGGCCCAATCAGCCCCAGCATTTT	CASSADRGPNQPQHF
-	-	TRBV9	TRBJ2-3	TGTGCCAGCAGCGTACTAGGCTTGGGCACAGATACGCAGTATTTT	CASSVLGLGTDTQYF
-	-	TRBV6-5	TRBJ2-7	TGTGCCACTGGGGGTAGCGCGAGATCCTACGAGCAGTACTTC	CATGGSARSYEQYF
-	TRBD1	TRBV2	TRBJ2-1	TGTGCCAGCAGGGCCGGGACAGGGGGCTTTGAGCAGTTCTTC	CASRAGTGGFEQFF
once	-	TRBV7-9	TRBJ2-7	TGTGCCAGCAGCTCCAGACACCAACCCAACTACGAGCAGTACTTC	CASSSRHQPNYEQYF
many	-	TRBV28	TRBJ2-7	TGTGCCAGCAGTTTCTCCTTGGGCAGGGAGCTTGCCTACGAGCAGTACTTC	CASSFSLGRELAYEQYF
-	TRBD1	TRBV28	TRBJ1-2	TGTGCCAGCCTGGACAGGGGGTTTGGTGGCTACACCTTC	CASLDRGFGGYTF
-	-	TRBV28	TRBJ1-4	TGTGCCAGCAAGGAGGCTGGGGAAAAACTGTTTTTT	CASKEAGEKLFF
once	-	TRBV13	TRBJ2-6	TGTGCCAGCAGCCGAGGGACGGGGTTACGGGGGGCCAACGTCCTGACTTTC	CASSRGTGLRGANVLTF
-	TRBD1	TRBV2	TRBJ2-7	TGTGCCAGCAGTCAAACCAGGGGGCTGGGGGAGCAGTACTTC	CASSQTRGLGEQYF
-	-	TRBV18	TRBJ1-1	TGTGCCAGCTCACCATTCGAGGACACTGAAGCTTTCTTT	CASSPFEDTEAFF
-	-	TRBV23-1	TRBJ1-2	TGCGCCAGCAGTCAACCCAGGGCGAATGGCTACACCTTC	CASSQPRANGYTF
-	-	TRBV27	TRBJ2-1	TGTGCCAGCAGCTTTAGCGGCGTATACAATGAGCAGTTCTTC	CASSFSGVYNEQFF
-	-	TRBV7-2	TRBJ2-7	TGTGCCAGCAGCTTAGTGTCCGTGGGCTCCTACGAGCAGTACTTC	CASSLVSVGSYEQYF
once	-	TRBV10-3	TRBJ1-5	TGTGCCATCAGTGAGCGGCAGGGGCAAGTCAATCAGCCCCAGCATTTT	CAISERQGQVNQPQHF
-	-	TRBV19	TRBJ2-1	TGTGCCAGTAGTATTCTTAGTGAGGAGCAGTTCTTC	CASSILSEEQFF
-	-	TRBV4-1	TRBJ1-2	TGCGCCAGCAGCCAAGGGGCGGGGTTCGAAGGCTACACCTTC	CASSQGAGFEGYTF
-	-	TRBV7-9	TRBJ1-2	TGTGCCAGCAGCTTGACCCCGGCGGCTAACTATGGCTACACCTTC	CASSLTPAANYGYTF
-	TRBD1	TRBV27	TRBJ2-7	TGTGCCAGCAGTTTAACAGGGGCAGGCCTCTCCTACGAGCAGTACTTC	CASSLTGAGLSYEQYF
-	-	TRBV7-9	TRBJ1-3	TGTGCCATGCGGGCGGGAAACACCATATATTTT	CAMRAGNTIYF
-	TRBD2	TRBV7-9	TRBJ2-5	TGTGCCAGCCACGGGACTAGGGGAGAGACCCAGTACTTC	CASHGTRGETQYF
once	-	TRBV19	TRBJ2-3	TGTGCCAGTACTCAGCGGGTTAGCACAGATACGCAGTATTTT	CASTQRVSTDTQYF
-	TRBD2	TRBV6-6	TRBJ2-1	TGTGCCAGCAACCGGGGGGGCTACTACAATGAGCAGTTCTTC	CASNRGGYYNEQFF
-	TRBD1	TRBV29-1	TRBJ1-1	TGCAGCGCTACGACAGGGGGCATGAACACTGAAGCTTTCTTT	CSATTGGMNTEAFF
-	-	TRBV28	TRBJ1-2	TGTGCCAGCAGTTCAGGGGCCCGCTATGGCTACACCTTC	CASSSGARYGYTF
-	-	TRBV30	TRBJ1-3	TGTGCCTGGAGTGTACGGAAAAACACCATATATTTT	CAWSVRKNTIYF
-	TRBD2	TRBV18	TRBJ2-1	TGTGCCAGCTCACCACCGTCCCTAGCGGGAGGTAATGAGCAGTTCTTC	CASSPPSLAGGNEQFF
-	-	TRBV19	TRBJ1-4	TGTGCCAGTAGTATACAAACAGTGTCTAATGAAAAACTGTTTTTT	CASSIQTVSNEKLFF
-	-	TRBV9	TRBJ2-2	TGTGCCAGCAGCGTAGTGGCAATGAACACCGGGGAGCTGTTTTTT	CASSVVAMNTGELFF
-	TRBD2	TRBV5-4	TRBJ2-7	TGTGCCAGCAGCCGAAAAACTAGCGGGGGGTACGAGCAGTACTTC	CASSRKTSGGYEQYF
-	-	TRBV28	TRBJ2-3	TGTGCCAGCTCGCCCAGCCCTAGCACAGATACGCAGTATTTT	CASSPSPSTDTQYF
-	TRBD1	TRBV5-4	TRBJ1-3	TGTGCCAGCAGCCGCGGACAGGGGGCGTCTGGAAACACCATATATTTT	CASSRGQGASGNTIYF
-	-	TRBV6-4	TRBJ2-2	TGTGCCAGCAGTGAGGACAGATACACCGGGGAGCTGTTTTTT	CASSEDRYTGELFF
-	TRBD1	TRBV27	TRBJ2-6	TGTGCCCGCAGTGAACAGGGGGCGGTTGCCAACGTCCTGACTTTC	CARSEQGAVANVLTF
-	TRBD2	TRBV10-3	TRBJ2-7	TGTGCCATCGGGGGGGGAGGGATTTCTGAGGAGCAGTACTTC	CAIGGGGISEEQYF
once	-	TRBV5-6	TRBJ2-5	TGTGCCAGCAGCTCTATGCGGGGTTTCGAGACCCAGTACTTC	CASSSMRGFETQYF
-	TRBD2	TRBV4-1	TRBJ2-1	TGCGCCAGCAACCGGGGACTAGCGGGAGTAATGTTCAATGAGCAGTTCTTC	CASNRGLAGVMFNEQFF
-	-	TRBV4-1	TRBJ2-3	TGCGCCAGCAGCCAACAACGGGGGAGCATCACAGATACGCAGTATTTT	CASSQQRGSITDTQYF
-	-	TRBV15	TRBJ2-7	TGTGCCACCAGCTACAGGGAGGGGGAGCAGTACTTC	CATSYREGEQYF
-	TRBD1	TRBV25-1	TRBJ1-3	TGTGCCAGCAGTGAATATAACAGGGGAGGTGGAAACACCATATATTTT	CASSEYNRGGGNTIYF
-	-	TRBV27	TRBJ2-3	TGTGCCAGCAGTTTAAGCGACCCGGCCACAGATACGCAGTATTTT	CASSLSDPATDTQYF